These 21 T cell receptor beta chains were all obtained from the same sample, sequenced in a study of cytotoxic CD8 clonotypes in ibrutinib-treated CLL. Method: immunoSEQ multiplex PCR; TCRdb's copy keeps in-frame clones and lacks some. The table has around 33,000 clones, approximately 45% seen once. The material sequenced was PBMCs, taken before ibrutinib treatment. The receptors here all came from a human donor with chronic lymphocytic leukemia.

The chain links TRBV15 to TRBJ1-2; the D gene is possibly TRBD1 (5 bases). Trimming pared 0 bases from V and 4 bases from J, leaving 15 bases between. The CDR3 is 16 amino acids. Germline V gene sequence: CDR1 LNHNV, CDR2 YYDKDF (reference sequence). CDR3 nucleotides: TGTGCCACCAGCAGAGAAGTATTGACGGGGACCTATGGCTACACCTTC. Its protein is CATSREVLTGTYGYTF.

The V gene is TRBV7-9, the J gene TRBJ2-1; D not certain. Trimming took 8 bases from V and 0 from J, leaving 5 bases between them. Germline loops: CDR1 SEHNR, CDR2 FQNEAQ (reference sequence). CDR3 length equals 12 residues. For the CDR3, the DNA is TGTGCCAGCCGAAGCTCCTACAATGAGCAGTTCTTC. It encodes CASRSSYNEQFF.

This chain links TRBV6-5 with TRBJ2-7; D perhaps matches TRBD2 (5 bases). Trimming shortened V by 2 bases and J by 6 bases, and 11 bases separated the two germline ends. The V gene's germline CDR1 is MNHEY and CDR2 SVGAGI. The CDR3 sequence is 13 residues long. CDR3 in DNA: TGTGCCAGCAGTTACCGGCTAGCTGGCGAGCAGTACTTC. Protein sequence: CASSYRLAGEQYF.

The chain is built from TRBV5-1 and TRBJ2-3; no clear D gene. Germline CDR1 and CDR2: SGHRS and YFSETQ. The V end lost 4 bases, the J end lost 4 bases, and 7 bases lay between the germline ends. This CDR3 region has 12 residues. The CDR3 sequence: CASSVRADTQYF. DNA for the CDR3: TGCGCCAGCAGCGTACGAGCAGATACGCAGTATTTT.

This chain uses TRBV4-2 with TRBJ2-5, with D possibly called TRBD1 or TRBD2 (7 bases each). V lost 1 base to trimming and J lost 5 bases, with 14 bases between them. The CDR3 is 15 amino acids. Germline V lookup: CDR1 LGHNA, CDR2 YNFKEQ. CDR3 coding DNA: TGTGCCAGCAGCCAAGCAGGGGGGGCCCGTGAGACCCAGTACTTC. Protein product: CASSQAGGARETQYF.

This clone was detected only a few times. The chain combines TRBV5-4 with TRBJ2-1, with a possible D match to TRBD1 (6 bases). CDR1 SGHNT and CDR2 YYREEE come from the germline V gene (reference sequence). Between the trimmed V and J ends, which lost 0 bases and 3 bases, there was a span of 10 bases. The CDR3 extends over 15 amino acids. The CDR3 DNA sequence: TGTGCCAGCAGCTTGGACAGGGCACACTACAATGAGCAGTTCTTC. It is translated as CASSLDRAHYNEQFF.

The rearrangement uses TRBV19 and TRBJ1-1; D ambiguous. CDR3 length: 13 residues. The V end was cut by 6 bases, the J end by 0 bases, with 8 bases between. CDR1 LNHDA and CDR2 SQIVND come from the germline V gene (reference sequence). CDR3 bases: TGTGCCAGTAGATCCCTCGTGAACACTGAAGCTTTCTTT. Translation: CASRSLVNTEAFF.

V and J are TRBV19 and TRBJ1-1; possibly TRBD1 for D (6 bases). Germline CDR1 is LNHDA and CDR2 is SQIVND (reference sequence). V lost 2 bases, J lost 4 bases, and 11 bases lay in between. The CDR3 is 14 residues long. CDR3: CASSIWDTSTEAFF. The CDR3 DNA reads TGTGCCAGTAGTATATGGGACACTAGCACTGAAGCTTTCTTT.

This chain connects TRBV27 to TRBJ1-1, with D hard to call. This CDR3 has 14 amino acids. Germline values: CDR1 MNHEY, CDR2 SMNVEV (reference sequence). Trimming took 3 bases from V and 1 from J, leaving 9 bases between them. DNA of the CDR3: TGTGCCAGCAGTTTCCGGACCGAGAACACTGAAGCTTTCTTT. This sequence encodes CASSFRTENTEAFF.

The chain joins TRBV29-1 to TRBJ1-2, with D maybe TRBD1 (6 bases). The CDR3 has 12 residues. V was pared by 6 bases and J by 7 bases, with 15 bases between. In germline, CDR1 is SQVTM, CDR2 ANQGSEA. In DNA, the CDR3 is TGCAGCGTCTGGCGGGGGGCGGGTGGCTACACCTTC. Amino acids: CSVWRGAGGYTF. Complete variable domain (other parts from reference TRBV29-1 and TRBJ1-2): SAVISQKPSRDICQRGTSLTIQCQVDSQVTMMFWYRQQPGQSLTLIATANQGSEATYESGFVIDKFPISRPNLTFSTLTVSNMSPEDSSIYLCSVWRGAGGYTFGSGTRLTVV.

This chain joins TRBV4-1 and TRBJ2-7; D may be TRBD1 or TRBD2 (5 bases each). Per the germline V gene, CDR1 is MGHRA and CDR2 is YSYEKL. There are 16 residues in the CDR3. V lost 5 bases and J lost 0, with 17 bases in between. The CDR3 here is CASSCQDGGFSYEQYF. The CDR3 DNA sequence: TGCGCCAGCAGCTGCCAAGATGGGGGATTCTCCTACGAGCAGTACTTC.

J is TRBJ2-7 and V is TRBV27, with D possibly matching TRBD2 (5 bases). The CDR3 covers 11 residues. The germline V gene encodes CDR1 MNHEY and CDR2 SMNVEV (reference sequence). V was cut by 6 bases and J by 7 bases, with 10 bases left in between. Here the CDR3 reads CASRDWAEQYF. In DNA form, the CDR3 reads TGTGCCAGCAGGGACTGGGCGGAGCAGTACTTC.

This clone has more than one count but fewer than ten. J is TRBJ2-3 and V is TRBV15; 8 bases are shared with TRBD2. The germline V gene encodes CDR1 LNHNV and CDR2 YYDKDF (reference sequence). V gave up 5 bases and J gave up 2 bases; unmatched junction bases: 6. The CDR3 contains 15 residues. The CDR3 DNA sequence: TGTGCCACCAGCGGTAGCGGGGAGCCCACAGATACGCAGTATTTT. As protein: CATSGSGEPTDTQYF.

The chain has TRBV7-3 and TRBJ1-2, with 10 bases that match TRBD1. The CDR3 is made up of 14 amino acids. V lost 5 bases to trimming and J lost 4 bases; unmatched junction nucleotides: 4. The germline V gene encodes CDR1 SGHTA and CDR2 FQGTGA. The CDR3 reads CASSETGGGYGYTF. In DNA, the CDR3 is TGTGCCAGCAGCGAGACAGGGGGCGGCTATGGCTACACCTTC.

The chain joins TRBV7-6 to TRBJ2-5; 13 nucleotides match TRBD2. V was pared by 5 bases and J by 8 bases, with 14 bases of the junction left unmatched. The germline V gene encodes CDR1 SGHVS and CDR2 FNYEAQ. The CDR3 runs 17 residues. The CDR3: CASSPRGGLAGDNTQYF. For the CDR3, the DNA is TGTGCCAGCAGCCCGCGTGGAGGACTAGCGGGGGACAATACCCAGTACTTC.

A few counts support this clone. V gene TRBV11-3 combines with J gene TRBJ2-2; D is ambiguous. This CDR3 is 13 amino acids long. Between the trimmed V and J ends, which lost 4 bases and 5 bases, there was a span of 8 bases. CDR1 is SGHNT and CDR2 is YENEEA in the germline V gene. The CDR3 sequence is CASSYQTTGELFF. The DNA of the CDR3 is TGTGCCAGCAGCTATCAGACGACCGGGGAGCTGTTTTTT.

This clone was observed at least ten times. The chain couples TRBV28 to TRBJ1-2; no reliable D call. In germline, CDR1 is MDHEN, CDR2 SYDVKM. The CDR3 sequence is 12 residues long. With 6 bases removed from V and 8 bases from J, the gap between germline ends came to 13 bases. The CDR3 region is CASRGEAAGYTF. CDR3 sequence (DNA): TGTGCCAGCAGGGGTGAGGCTGCGGGCTACACCTTC.

The chain combines TRBV6-5 with TRBJ2-3, with D unresolved. This CDR3 is built from 14 residues. Looked up from germline, CDR1 is MNHEY and CDR2 is SVGAGI. The ends were cut back, 4 bases at V and 0 bases at J, with 8 bases in the middle. The CDR3 DNA reads TGTGCCAGCAGTTTATACTATAGCACAGATACGCAGTATTTT. It is translated as CASSLYYSTDTQYF.

The table lists this clone with a few counts. V and J are TRBV9 and TRBJ1-3; the D gene is possibly TRBD1 (6 bases). The CDR3 covers 15 residues. From germline, CDR1 is SGDLS and CDR2 YYNGEE. V lost 0 bases and J 7 bases, leaving 14 bases between the germline ends. The CDR3 here is CASSVGTGYQNTIYF. The CDR3 coding sequence is TGTGCCAGCAGCGTAGGAACAGGGTACCAGAACACCATATATTTT.

This clone occurred a few times. The V call is TRBV10-2, the J call TRBJ1-1, with D possibly matching TRBD1 (5 bases). CDR1 and CDR2 (germline): WSHSY, SAAADI. This CDR3 is 13 amino acids long. V shed 8 bases and J shed 2 bases, with 12 bases lying between them. In DNA form, the CDR3 reads TGCGCCAGCTCGATAGGACAAAACACTGAAGCTTTCTTT. As protein: CASSIGQNTEAFF.

This clone was observed at least ten times. The chain joins TRBV29-1 to TRBJ1-5; the D gene is possibly TRBD1 (6 bases). The CDR3 covers 13 residues. Germline V gene data show CDR1 as SQVTM and CDR2 as ANQGSEA. V lost 7 bases and J lost 0, with 10 bases in between. CDR3 loop: CSAADSSNQPQHF. CDR3 nucleotide sequence: TGCAGCGCCGCGGACAGTAGCAATCAGCCCCAGCATTTT.